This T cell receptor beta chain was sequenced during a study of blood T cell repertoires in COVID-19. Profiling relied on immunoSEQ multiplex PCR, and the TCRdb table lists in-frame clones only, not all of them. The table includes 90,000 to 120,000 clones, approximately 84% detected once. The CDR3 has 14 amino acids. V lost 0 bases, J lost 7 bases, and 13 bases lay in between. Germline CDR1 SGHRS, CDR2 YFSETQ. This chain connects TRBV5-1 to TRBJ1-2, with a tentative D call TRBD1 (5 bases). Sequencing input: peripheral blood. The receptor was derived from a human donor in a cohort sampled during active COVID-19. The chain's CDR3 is CASSLAPQGSGYTF. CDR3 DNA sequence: TGCGCCAGCAGCTTGGCCCCCCAGGGTTCTGGCTACACCTTC.